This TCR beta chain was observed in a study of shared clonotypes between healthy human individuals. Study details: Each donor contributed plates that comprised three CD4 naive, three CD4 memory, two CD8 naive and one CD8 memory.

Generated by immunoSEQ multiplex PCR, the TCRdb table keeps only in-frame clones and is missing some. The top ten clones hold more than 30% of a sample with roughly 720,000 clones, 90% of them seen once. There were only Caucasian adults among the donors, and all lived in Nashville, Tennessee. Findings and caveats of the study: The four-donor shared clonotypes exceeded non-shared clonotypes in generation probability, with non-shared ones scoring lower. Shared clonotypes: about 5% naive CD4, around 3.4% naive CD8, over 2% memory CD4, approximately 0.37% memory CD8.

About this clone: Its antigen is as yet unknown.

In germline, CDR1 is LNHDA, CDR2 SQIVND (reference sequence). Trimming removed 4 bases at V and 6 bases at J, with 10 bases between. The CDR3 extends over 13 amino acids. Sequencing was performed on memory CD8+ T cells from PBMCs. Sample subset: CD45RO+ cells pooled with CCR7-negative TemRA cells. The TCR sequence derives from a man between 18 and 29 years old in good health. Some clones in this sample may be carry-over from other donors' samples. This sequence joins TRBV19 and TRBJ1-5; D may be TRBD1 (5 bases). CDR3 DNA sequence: TGTGCCAGTAGTACAGGGTTTGGTCAGCCCCAGCATTTT. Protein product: CASSTGFGQPQHF.